The 27 T cell receptor beta chains below were found in one sample sequenced in a study of CD8 T cells in Susac syndrome. The authors reverse transcribed roughly 0.5 to 1 ug RNA with random hexamers. TCRdb used MiXCR to reprocess the immunoSEQ multiplex PCR reads, holding one entry per CDR3 protein. In the table there are 100,000 to 150,000 distinct CDR3 sequences, about 93% of which are singletons. The sample consisted of CD8+ T cells from PBMCs. The receptor source for this set is a human donor with Susac syndrome.

The V and J genes are TRBV9 and TRBJ2-2; 14 positions agree with TRBD2. This CDR3 contains 18 residues. Germline V gene sequence: CDR1 SGDLS, CDR2 YYNGEE. The trim removed 3 bases at V and 7 bases at J, leaving 11 bases unmatched. For the CDR3, the DNA is TGTGCCAGCAGCGCAGGACTAGCGGGGGGACCTCTTGGCGGGGAGCTGTTTTTT. Translating it yields CASSAGLAGGPLGGELFF. The variable domain in full, completed from reference TRBV9 and TRBJ2-2, reads DSGVTQTPKHLITATGQRVTLRCSPRSGDLSVYWYQQSLDQGLQFLIQYYNGEERAKGNILERFSAQQFPDLHSELNLSSLELGDSALYFCASSAGLAGGPLGGELFFGEGSRLTVL.

V gene TRBV9 combines with J gene TRBJ2-6; D may correspond to TRBD1 or TRBD2 (5 bases each). V shed 0 bases and J shed 1 base, with 5 bases lying between them. Germline CDR1 and CDR2: SGDLS and YYNGEE. The CDR3 has 15 amino acids. In nucleotides, the CDR3 is TGTGCCAGCAGCGTAGGGGGGTCTGGGGCCAACGTCCTGACTTTC. Protein product: CASSVGGSGANVLTF.

J is TRBJ1-1 and V is TRBV5-1, with D possibly being TRBD1 (5 bases). The CDR3 sequence is 14 residues long. Trimming cost V 0 bases and J 8 bases, with 14 bases left between them. Germline V gene data show CDR1 as SGHRS and CDR2 as YFSETQ. The DNA of the CDR3 is TGCGCCAGCAGCTTGGTGTCGGGGGAGTACGAAGCTTTCTTT. As protein: CASSLVSGEYEAFF.

The rearrangement uses TRBV9 and TRBJ1-1; D is unclear. V lost 4 bases to trimming and J lost 2 bases, with 12 bases between them. Per the germline V gene, CDR1 is SGDLS and CDR2 is YYNGEE. The length of the CDR3 is 14 residues. CDR3 residues: CASSPRHGNTEAFF. The CDR3 nucleotides read TGTGCCAGCAGCCCCCGACACGGAAACACTGAAGCTTTCTTT.

The V gene is TRBV25-1, the J gene TRBJ2-2, with D hard to call. Germline V CDR1 and CDR2: MGHDK, SYGVNS. The CDR3 has 11 amino acids. Deletions cut 7 bases from V and 8 bases from J, with 8 bases between. CDR3: CASNSGGELFF. The CDR3 region has the DNA TGTGCCAGCAATTCCGGGGGGGAGCTGTTTTTT.

The chain uses TRBV4-3 and TRBJ2-1; 9 nucleotides line up with TRBD2. The CDR3 consists of 17 residues. Germline V gene lookup returns CDR1 LGHNA and CDR2 YSLEER. The ends lost 1 base at V and 4 bases at J; junction bases unmatched: 8. CDR3 in DNA: TGCGCCAGCAGCCAAGGGTATAGCGGGAGTTCTTACAATGAGCAGTTCTTC. Amino acid sequence: CASSQGYSGSSYNEQFF.

The CDR3, as DNA: TGTGCCAGCAGCTTGCCGGGACAGGGAATAGGGTTCTTC. It is translated as CASSLPGQGIGFF. J is TRBJ2-1 and V is TRBV7-9; 9 nucleotides match TRBD1. Germline CDR1 and CDR2: SEHNR and FQNEAQ (reference sequence). V was clipped by 3 bases and J by 15 bases; unmatched bases: 9. The CDR3 has 13 amino acids.

This clonotype showed up just once. V usage is TRBV20-1 and J usage is TRBJ2-7; 14 bases map to TRBD2. The length of the CDR3 is 15 residues. The V and J ends lost 0 bases and 6 bases, in that order; junction bases with no gene match: 4. Germline values: CDR1 DFQATT, CDR2 SNEGSKA (reference sequence). The CDR3 sequence is CSAREGTSGRGEQYF. For the CDR3, the DNA is TGCAGTGCTAGAGAGGGGACTAGCGGGAGAGGCGAGCAGTACTTC.

This chain uses TRBV29-1 with TRBJ2-3; weak D call: TRBD1 (5 bases). Trimming took off 7 bases at V and 5 bases at J, with 28 bases between the two ends. From germline, CDR1 is SQVTM and CDR2 ANQGSEA. The CDR3 covers 17 residues. The CDR3 DNA sequence: TGCAGCGCAGATTCCGAGACTTTTCAAGCAAGGGGAGATACGCAGTATTTT. Its protein product is CSADSETFQARGDTQYF.

The V and J genes are TRBV12-3 or TRBV12-4 and TRBJ2-1; D unresolved. The CDR3 has 12 amino acids. V lost 3 bases to trimming and J lost 7 bases, with 7 bases between them. This CDR3 reads CASSLGLNEQFF. The CDR3 region has the DNA TGTGCCAGCAGTTTGGGCCTAAATGAGCAGTTCTTC.

This clonotype was observed a single time. The V gene is TRBV9, the J gene TRBJ2-1, with 9 positions matching TRBD2. V was clipped by 0 bases and J by 7 bases; unmatched bases: 8. Germline CDR1 reads SGDLS; CDR2 reads YYNGEE. The CDR3 runs to 16 residues. CDR3 sequence reads: CASSVEWRGGSNEQFF. The CDR3 nucleotides read TGTGCCAGCAGCGTAGAGTGGCGGGGGGGCTCTAATGAGCAGTTCTTC.

DNA of the CDR3: TGCAGTGCTAGTACCCGGGACTACAATGAGCAGTTCTTC. Its translation is CSASTRDYNEQFF. The rearrangement joins TRBV20-1 to TRBJ2-1, with D possibly matching TRBD2 (5 bases). Trimming took off 3 bases at V and 3 bases at J, with 9 bases between the two ends. Germline V gene sequence: CDR1 DFQATT, CDR2 SNEGSKA (reference sequence). The CDR3 totals 13 residues.

This sequence joins TRBV14 and TRBJ2-1; 8 bases fit TRBD1. The CDR3 sequence is 16 residues long. The ends lost 4 bases at V and 2 bases at J; junction bases unmatched: 7. CDR1 and CDR2 (germline): SGHDN, FVKESK. The CDR3 protein is CASSRSGTGPYNEQFF. CDR3 coding DNA: TGTGCCAGCAGCCGGTCCGGGACAGGACCCTACAATGAGCAGTTCTTC.

CDR3 region: CASSLVGGSRYYEQYF. In DNA form, the CDR3 reads TGTGCCAGCAGCTTAGTCGGAGGGAGCCGCTACTACGAGCAGTACTTC. The genes are TRBV11-2 and TRBJ2-7; tentative D call: TRBD2 (6 bases). Trimming cost V 1 base and J 3 bases, with 16 bases left between them. The CDR3 has 16 residues. The germline CDR1 and CDR2 sequences are SGHAT and FQNNGV.

The chain uses TRBV4-1 and TRBJ1-1; D is uncertain. CDR1 is MGHRA and CDR2 is YSYEKL in the germline V gene. The germline V and J ends were trimmed by 0 bases and 2 bases, with 10 bases remaining between them. CDR3 size: 15 residues. CDR3 in DNA: TGCGCCAGCAGCCAAGACGAGGGCGGTAACACTGAAGCTTTCTTT. This translates into CASSQDEGGNTEAFF.

The genes are TRBV5-6 and TRBJ2-7; maybe TRBD2 (5 bases). Trimming shortened V by 1 base and J by 5 bases, and 7 bases separated the two germline ends. The CDR3 extends over 12 amino acids. The V gene's germline CDR1 is SGHDT and CDR2 YYEEEE. The CDR3 region is CASSLPGNEQYF. The CDR3 nucleotides are TGTGCCAGCAGCTTGCCGGGGAACGAGCAGTACTTC.

The chain recombines TRBV7-8 with TRBJ1-2; D might be TRBD1 (5 bases). CDR3 length equals 15 residues. Per the germline V gene, CDR1 is SGHVS and CDR2 is FQNEAQ. Trimming pared 5 bases from V and 2 bases from J, leaving 15 bases between. The CDR3 bases are TGTGCCAGCAGCCCCGATGGGGGAGTCAACTATGGCTACACCTTC. This encodes CASSPDGGVNYGYTF.

This clonotype was recorded once. The rearrangement joins TRBV5-1 to TRBJ1-4, with D possibly being TRBD1 (6 bases). Trimming shortened V by 4 bases and J by 6 bases, and 13 bases separated the two germline ends. Germline loops: CDR1 SGHRS, CDR2 YFSETQ. This CDR3 spans 14 amino acids. CDR3 protein: CASSPQGGDEKLFF. The CDR3 region has the DNA TGCGCCAGCAGCCCACAGGGTGGGGATGAAAAACTGTTTTTT.

The rearrangement uses TRBV28 and TRBJ1-3, with D possibly matching TRBD1 (5 bases). The V and J ends lost 7 bases and 2 bases respectively, with 12 bases between them. This CDR3 region has 14 residues. The germline gives CDR1 MDHEN, CDR2 SYDVKM. Here the CDR3 reads CASTGGGAGNTIYF. Written as DNA, the CDR3 is TGTGCCAGCACTGGCGGGGGGGCTGGAAACACCATATATTTT.

This sequence joins TRBV12-3 or TRBV12-4 and TRBJ2-3; 7 bases are shared with TRBD2. The length of the CDR3 is 15 residues. With 6 bases clipped from V and 1 base from J, the junction kept 7 bases outside the gene matches. CDR3 nucleotide sequence: TGTGCCAGCAGCCCGACTAGCCTTGGCACAGATACGCAGTATTTT. Residues: CASSPTSLGTDTQYF.

The V and J genes are TRBV19 and TRBJ2-3; TRBD2 matches 8 bases. The germline gives CDR1 LNHDA, CDR2 SQIVND (reference sequence). V gave up 1 base and J gave up 4 bases; unmatched junction bases: 1. The CDR3 sequence is 14 residues long. This chain's CDR3 is CASSIVLAADTQYF. The CDR3 DNA is TGTGCCAGTAGTATAGTACTAGCGGCAGATACGCAGTATTTT.

The chain has TRBV9 and TRBJ2-1; D possibly uses TRBD1 or TRBD2 (5 bases each). The V end lost 3 bases, the J end lost 7 bases, and 17 bases lay between the germline ends. The CDR3 totals 15 residues. CDR1 is SGDLS and CDR2 is YYNGEE in the germline V gene. CDR3 sequence: CASSAGTTRWNEQFF. In DNA form, the CDR3 reads TGTGCCAGCAGCGCCGGGACCACCCGGTGGAATGAGCAGTTCTTC.

V gene TRBV6-4 combines with J gene TRBJ2-1, with 7 positions matching TRBD2. With 2 bases clipped from V and 5 bases from J, the junction kept 6 bases outside the gene matches. The CDR3 sequence is 15 residues long. Germline CDR1 MRHNA, CDR2 SNTAGT. The chain's CDR3 is CASSDVAGDHNEQFF. In DNA, the CDR3 is TGTGCCAGCAGTGACGTCGCGGGGGACCACAATGAGCAGTTCTTC.

CDR3 sequence reads: CATSRGGATNEKLFF. The CDR3 DNA reads TGTGCCACCAGCAGAGGAGGGGCAACTAATGAAAAACTGTTTTTT. This chain uses TRBV15 with TRBJ1-4, with a possible D match to TRBD1 (5 bases). This CDR3 comprises 15 residues. Trimming cost V 1 base and J 0 bases, with 6 bases left between them. Per germline, CDR1 LNHNV and CDR2 YYDKDF (reference sequence).

This chain connects TRBV12-3 or TRBV12-4 to TRBJ2-7; a weak D match, TRBD1 (6 bases). Trimming stripped 5 bases from V and 3 bases from J, with 14 bases between. The CDR3 consists of 14 residues. The CDR3 region has the DNA TGTGCCAGCAGTCCACCGAACAGGGTCTACGAGCAGTACTTC. Protein sequence: CASSPPNRVYEQYF.

This chain links TRBV12-3 or TRBV12-4 with TRBJ2-7; 7 positions agree with TRBD2. The CDR3 has 16 residues. V lost 0 bases, J lost 7 bases, and 12 bases stayed unmatched. CDR3 DNA sequence: TGTGCCAGCAGTTTAGCGCTTGTGGGAGGGTTGGGAGAGCAGTACTTC. It specifies CASSLALVGGLGEQYF.

The chain employs TRBV27 and TRBJ1-5; TRBD1 matches 7 bases. Germline CDR1 reads MNHEY; CDR2 reads SMNVEV (reference sequence). There are 14 residues in the CDR3. V lost 4 bases and J lost 4; bases outside the gene matches: 4. The CDR3 DNA is TGTGCCAGCAGTTCCGACAGGGAGAATCAGCCCCAGCATTTT. Translated: CASSSDRENQPQHF.